Listed below are T cell receptor beta chains from one sample, sequenced in a study of T cells in localized non-small cell lung cancer. Only in-frame clones appear in the TCRdb table, and some are missing; sequencing was by immunoSEQ multiplex PCR. The table lists about 2,400 clones, 38% of them singletons. The specimen comprised normal lung tissue next to the tumor, sampled before any cancer treatment. The receptors come from a man aged 35-69 years with stage II lung adenocarcinoma. CDR3s include the opening cysteine and the closing phenylalanine or tryptophan. Each record gives: V gene, D gene, clone size, J gene, CDR3 protein, CDR3 DNA. The D gene is left open where the match is weak. Clone size is not always given. Where it is, it says once, few, many or a class for expanded clones.

TRBV5-1	.	.	TRBJ2-2	CASSLSLAPITGELFF	TGCGCCAGCAGCTTGAGTCTAGCCCCCATCACCGGGGAGCTGTTTTTT
TRBV19	TRBD1	few	TRBJ1-1	CASRLRDREYRAFF	TGTGCCAGTAGACTCCGGGACAGGGAATATCGGGCTTTCTTT
TRBV14	.	few	TRBJ2-2	CASSQQAGPTGELFF	TGTGCCAGCAGCCAACAGGCGGGCCCGACCGGGGAACTGTTTTTT
TRBV28	.	once	TRBJ2-5	CASRGSSRERAETQYF	TGTGCCAGCAGGGGATCGTCCAGGGAACGGGCAGAGACCCAGTACTTC
TRBV6-8	.	.	TRBJ2-7	CASSDRAYEQYF	TGTGCCAGCAGTGACAGAGCCTACGAGCAGTACTTC
TRBV14	.	few	TRBJ2-1	CASSQGLASYNEQFF	TGTGCCAGCAGCCAAGGCCTAGCGTCCTACAATGAGCAGTTCTTC
TRBV19	TRBD2	.	TRBJ2-1	CASSTTSGGPPEQFF	TGTGCCAGTAGTACGACTAGCGGGGGGCCGCCGGAGCAGTTCTTC
TRBV30	.	.	TRBJ1-1	CAWSLAQGPRLEAFF	TGTGCCTGGAGCTTAGCTCAGGGGCCCCGCCTTGAAGCTTTCTTT
TRBV28	.	.	TRBJ2-5	CASSGLARETQYF	TGTGCCAGCAGCGGGCTGGCTAGGGAGACCCAGTACTTC
TRBV9	.	.	TRBJ1-1	CASRDPRPLYKNTEAFF	TGTGCCAGCAGAGACCCTCGTCCTCTCTATAAGAACACTGAAGCTTTCTTT
TRBV9	.	.	TRBJ1-6	CASSSRPNSPLHF	TGTGCCAGCAGCTCCCGTCCTAATTCACCCCTCCACTTT
TRBV19	TRBD2	few	TRBJ2-1	CASSLPLETSEQFF	TGTGCCAGTAGTCTTCCCCTGGAGACTAGCGAGCAGTTCTTC
TRBV6-8	.	.	TRBJ2-1	CASRVGINSLINEQFF	TGTGCCAGCCGGGTAGGCATAAATTCCCTTATCAATGAGCAGTTCTTC
TRBV28	TRBD2	.	TRBJ2-5	CASRSAGGDWETQYF	TGTGCCAGCAGAAGTGCCGGGGGGGATTGGGAGACCCAGTACTTC
TRBV28	.	.	TRBJ2-6	CASSLGDSGANVLTF	TGTGCCAGCAGTTTAGGGGACTCTGGAGCCAACGTCCTGACTTTC
TRBV5-1	TRBD2	few	TRBJ2-2	CASSQELQRGGWANTGELFF	TGCGCCAGCAGCCAAGAACTCCAGCGGGGGGGCTGGGCGAACACCGGGGAGCTGTTTTTT
TRBV6-8	TRBD1	.	TRBJ2-3	CASSDRATGGADTQYF	TGTGCCAGCAGTGACAGGGCAACAGGGGGCGCGGATACGCAGTATTTT
TRBV6-8	TRBD1	few	TRBJ2-7	CASRFGTVLGEQYF	TGTGCCAGCAGGTTCGGGACAGTCTTAGGGGAGCAGTACTTC
TRBV15	.	.	TRBJ2-1	CATSRDRGYNEQFF	TGTGCCACCAGCAGAGACCGGGGATACAATGAGCAGTTCTTC
TRBV9	TRBD2	medium-sized	TRBJ2-5	CASMLEGLEVETQYF	TGTGCCAGCATGCTCGAGGGACTAGAGGTAGAGACCCAGTACTTC
TRBV19	TRBD1	once	TRBJ1-6	CASSIDLAGGNSPLHF	TGTGCCAGTAGTATAGATCTGGCAGGGGGCAATTCACCCCTCCACTTT
TRBV6-8	.	medium-sized	TRBJ2-7	CASTSLWHSYEQYF	TGTGCCAGCACCTCACTTTGGCACTCCTACGAGCAGTACTTC
TRBV18	.	.	TRBJ2-1	CASSPGGITYNEQFF	TGTGCCAGCTCACCCGGGGGTATCACCTACAATGAGCAGTTCTTC
TRBV19	.	.	TRBJ2-5	CASRQAGETQYF	TGTGCCAGTAGGCAGGCCGGGGAGACCCAGTACTTC
TRBV6-8	TRBD1	.	TRBJ1-2	CASSEGTGLYGYTF	TGTGCCAGCAGTGAGGGGACAGGGCTCTATGGCTACACCTTC
TRBV6-8	.	few	TRBJ1-6	CASSYVRGSYNSPLHF	TGTGCCAGCAGTTACGTGAGGGGCTCCTATAATTCACCCCTCCACTTT
TRBV6-8	TRBD1	medium-sized	TRBJ1-2	CASSAKGQGGSGYTF	TGTGCCAGCAGCGCTAAGGGACAGGGAGGGAGTGGCTACACCTTC
TRBV4-1	TRBD1	medium-sized	TRBJ2-7	CASSQGDWTGTYEQYF	TGCGCCAGCAGCCAAGGAGACTGGACAGGGACCTACGAGCAGTACTTC
TRBV5-1	.	few	TRBJ1-2	CASSSGGTEGYGYTF	TGCGCCAGCAGCTCTGGAGGGACGGAGGGCTATGGCTACACCTTC
TRBV7-5	.	.	TRBJ2-6	CASSPRVGDGANVLTF	.
TRBV18	.	few	TRBJ1-5	CASSPLQASNQPQHF	TGTGCCAGCTCACCATTACAGGCCAGCAATCAGCCCCAGCATTTT
TRBV19	.	.	TRBJ2-1	CASSFRHLASYNEQFF	TGTGCCAGTAGTTTTAGACACCTTGCCTCCTACAATGAGCAGTTCTTC
TRBV30	.	.	TRBJ1-2	CAWRELANYGYTF	TGTGCCTGGCGGGAGTTAGCTAACTATGGCTACACCTTC
TRBV25-1	.	.	TRBJ2-2	CASSESFTGELFF	TGTGCCAGCAGTGAATCCTTTACCGGGGAGCTGTTTTTT
TRBV9	.	.	TRBJ1-6	CASGTSYNSPLHF	TGTGCCAGCGGGACCTCCTATAATTCACCCCTCCACTTT
TRBV15	.	few	TRBJ1-1	CATSIQPPRRTVNTEAFF	TGTGCCACCAGCATACAGCCTCCGCGCCGGACAGTGAACACTGAAGCTTTCTTT
TRBV19	.	.	TRBJ1-5	CASSTRAGQPQHF	TGTGCCAGTAGTACCCGAGCCGGGCAGCCCCAGCATTTT
TRBV1	.	.	TRBJ2-3	CASSQIRASGGRGDTQYF	TGCGCCAGCAGCCAAATAAGGGCTAGCGGGGGGCGGGGAGATACGCAGTATTTT
TRBV9	TRBD2	few	TRBJ2-1	CASSPGLAVNNEQFF	TGTGCCAGCAGCCCGGGACTAGCAGTCAACAATGAGCAGTTCTTC
TRBV5-1	.	.	TRBJ1-2	CASSPYNDGSNYGYTF	TGCGCCAGCAGCCCGTATAATGACGGGTCTAACTATGGCTACACCTTC
TRBV19	.	few	TRBJ1-1	CASSIGVFGGRVRNTEAFF	TGTGCCAGTAGTATAGGAGTGTTTGGGGGGCGCGTCCGGAACACTGAAGCTTTCTTT
TRBV6-7	TRBD1	few	TRBJ1-5	CASSPDRVHQPQHF	TGTGCCAGCAGCCCCGACAGGGTCCATCAGCCCCAGCATTTT
TRBV15	TRBD2	large	TRBJ2-7	CATSRSTAGDHYEQYF	TGTGCCACCAGCAGATCTACAGCGGGAGATCATTACGAGCAGTACTTC
TRBV28	TRBD2	once	TRBJ2-5	CASSFSSGNSKTQYF	TGTGCCAGCAGTTTCTCCAGCGGGAACTCAAAGACCCAGTACTTC
TRBV5-1	TRBD1	few	TRBJ2-5	CASSPGDRGGETQYF	TGCGCCAGCAGCCCTGGAGACAGGGGGGGAGAGACCCAGTACTTC
TRBV6-8	.	few	TRBJ1-2	CASNPEGGPRDSYTF	TGTGCCAGCAACCCAGAGGGGGGACCGCGAGATAGCTACACCTTC
TRBV19	.	.	TRBJ2-3	CASSGDGTDTQYF	TGTGCCAGTAGCGGGGACGGCACAGATACGCAGTATTTT
TRBV14	TRBD2	few	TRBJ2-7	CASSQTGGGAYF	TGTGCCAGCAGCCAAACCGGGGGGGGCGCGTACTTC
TRBV6-8	TRBD1	large	TRBJ2-3	CASSSQTGADTQYF	TGTGCCAGCAGTTCTCAGACAGGGGCCGATACGCAGTATTTT
TRBV29-1	.	.	TRBJ2-5	CSAELGRQETQYF	TGCAGCGCCGAGTTGGGGCGGCAAGAGACCCAGTACTTC
TRBV11-3	TRBD1	.	TRBJ1-4	CASSLTGDNEKLFF	TGTGCCAGCAGCTTGACAGGGGATAATGAAAAACTGTTTTTT
TRBV7-1	.	.	TRBJ1-5	CASSFDHSGAQHF	TGTGCCAGCAGCTTCGATCACTCCGGGGCCCAGCATTTT
TRBV4-1	.	.	TRBJ2-1	CASSQDAGSSYNEQFF	TGCGCCAGCAGCCAAGATGCGGGGAGCTCCTACAATGAGCAGTTCTTC